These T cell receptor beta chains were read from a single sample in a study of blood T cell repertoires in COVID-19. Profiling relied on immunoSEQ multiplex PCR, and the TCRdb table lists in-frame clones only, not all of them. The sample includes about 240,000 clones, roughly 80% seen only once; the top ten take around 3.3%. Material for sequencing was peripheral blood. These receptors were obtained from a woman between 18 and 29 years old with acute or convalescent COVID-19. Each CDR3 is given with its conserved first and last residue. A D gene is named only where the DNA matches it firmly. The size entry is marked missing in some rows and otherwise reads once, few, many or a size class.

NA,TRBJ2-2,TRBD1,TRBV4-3,TGCGCCAGCAGCCAATGGGACAGGGAGGACGGGGAGCTGTTTTTT,CASSQWDREDGELFF
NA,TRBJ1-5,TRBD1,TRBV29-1,TGCAGCGTTGCCCTTGGGACAGGGGGGGATCAGCCCCAGCATTTT,CSVALGTGGDQPQHF
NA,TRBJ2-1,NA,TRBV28,TGTGCCAGCAGTTCCCATCGACTAGTTTGGCAGTTCTTC,CASSSHRLVWQFF
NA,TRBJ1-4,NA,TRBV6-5,TGTGCCAGCAGCCCCCAGGGTGGGGGGTATGAAAAACTGTTTTTT,CASSPQGGGYEKLFF
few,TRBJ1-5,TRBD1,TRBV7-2,TGTGCCAGCAGCCTATATCAGATCAGACAGGGCGGACAGCCCCAGCATTTT,CASSLYQIRQGGQPQHF
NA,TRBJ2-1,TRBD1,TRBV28,TGTGCCAGCAGTTCGACAGGGGGAAAAACAGGCACCCGGCGTGGTGGGGGCTACAATGAGCAGTTCTTC,CASSSTGGKTGTRRGGGYNEQFF
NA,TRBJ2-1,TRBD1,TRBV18,TGTGCCAGCTCACCAACGGACAGGCTCTCCTACAATGAGCAGTTCTTC,CASSPTDRLSYNEQFF
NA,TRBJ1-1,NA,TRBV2,TGTGCCAGCAGTCCTCAACACCTCACTGAAGCTTTCTTT,CASSPQHLTEAFF
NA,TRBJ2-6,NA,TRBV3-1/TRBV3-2,TGTGCCAGCAGCCAAGCGACAGGTTCTGGGGCCAACGTCCTGACTTTC,CASSQATGSGANVLTF
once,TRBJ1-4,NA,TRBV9,TGTGCCAGCAGCGTAGTAGGGGAGGGCGAAAAACTGTTTTTT,CASSVVGEGEKLFF
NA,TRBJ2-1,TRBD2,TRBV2,TGTGCTAGCCGGGGGGGGATGAATGAGCAGTTCTTC,CASRGGMNEQFF
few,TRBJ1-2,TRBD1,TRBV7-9,TGTGCCAGCAGTCGCGACAGGGGGCGAGACTATGGCTACACCTTC,CASSRDRGRDYGYTF
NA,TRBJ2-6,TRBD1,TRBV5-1,TGCGCCAGCAGCTTGGTGGGACAGGGGTCTGGGGCCAACGTCCTGACTTTC,CASSLVGQGSGANVLTF
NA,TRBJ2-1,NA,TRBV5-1,TGCGCCAGCAGCACTCTAGGGGCTGAGCAGTTCTTC,CASSTLGAEQFF
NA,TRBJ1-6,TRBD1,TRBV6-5,TGTGCCAGCAGTCGGTCCGGGACAGGCAATTCACCCCTCCACTTT,CASSRSGTGNSPLHF
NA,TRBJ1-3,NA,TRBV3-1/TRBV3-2,TGTGCCAGCAGCTTGCGCCGAGTAGATGGAAACACCATATATTTT,CASSLRRVDGNTIYF
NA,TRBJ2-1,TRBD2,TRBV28,TGTGCCAGCAGTTTTGGCGGGAGGAATGAGCAGTTCTTC,CASSFGGRNEQFF
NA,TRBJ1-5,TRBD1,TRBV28,TGTGCCAGCAGTCTGGGGGGACAGGGGCTCAAAAATAGCAATCAGCCCCAGCATTTT,CASSLGGQGLKNSNQPQHF
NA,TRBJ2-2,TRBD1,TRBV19,TGTGCCAGTAGTCTCCGGACAGGGGACACCGGGGAGCTGTTTTTT,CASSLRTGDTGELFF
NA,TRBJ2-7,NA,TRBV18,TGTGCCAGCTCACCAATGGGGGGCTACGAGCAGTACTTC,CASSPMGGYEQYF
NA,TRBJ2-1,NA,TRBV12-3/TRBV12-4,TGTGCCAGCGGAGGCTACTCCTACAATGAGCAGTTCTTC,CASGGYSYNEQFF
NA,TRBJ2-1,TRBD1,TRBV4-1,TGCGCCAGCAGCGATGGACAGGGGATCAATGAGCAGTTCTTC,CASSDGQGINEQFF
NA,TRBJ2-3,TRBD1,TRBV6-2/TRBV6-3,TGTGCCAGCAGTTACCCTGACAGGGGGCGTAGGACAGATACGCAGTATTTT,CASSYPDRGRRTDTQYF
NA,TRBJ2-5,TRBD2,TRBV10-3,TGTGCCATCAGTCCCGGATTGGGGGCTAGCGGGCGCCGAGGGATACAAGAGACCCAGTACTTC,CAISPGLGASGRRGIQETQYF
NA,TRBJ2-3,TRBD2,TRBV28,TGTGCCAGCAGTTTATTCGGCGGGAGGGGAGATACGCAGTATTTT,CASSLFGGRGDTQYF
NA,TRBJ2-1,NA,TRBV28,TGTGCCAGCAGTCTAGGCTTTGGGGCAGGGAACTACAATGAGCAGTTCTTC,CASSLGFGAGNYNEQFF
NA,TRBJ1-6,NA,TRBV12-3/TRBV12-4,TGTGCCAGCAGGATATATAAGAGTTCACCCCTCCACTTT,CASRIYKSSPLHF
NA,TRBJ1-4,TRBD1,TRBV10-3,TGTGCCATCAGTGTGGGACAGGGTAATGAAAAACTGTTTTTT,CAISVGQGNEKLFF
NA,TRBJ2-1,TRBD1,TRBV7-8,TGTGCCAGCAGCACGGGACAGAGCTCCTACAATGAGCAGTTCTTC,CASSTGQSSYNEQFF
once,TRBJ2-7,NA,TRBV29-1,TGCAGCGTTGAAGAAGGACAGAGCTACGAGCAGTACTTC,CSVEEGQSYEQYF
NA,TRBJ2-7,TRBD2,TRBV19,TGTGCCAGTAGTTCACATCGGACTAGCGGGAGGACCACCTACGAGCAGTACTTC,CASSSHRTSGRTTYEQYF
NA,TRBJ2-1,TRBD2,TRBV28,TGTGCCAGCAGCCCTTTGGGATCTAGCGGGAGGGACTATGAGCAGTTCTTC,CASSPLGSSGRDYEQFF
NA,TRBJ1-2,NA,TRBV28,TGTGCCAGCAGTTTGGGCGGGCAGAGGGCCCCGGTCTTTGGCTACACCTTC,CASSLGGQRAPVFGYTF
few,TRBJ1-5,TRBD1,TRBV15,TGTGCCACCAGCAGAGACACCGACAGGGGTAGCAATCAGCCCCAGCATTTT,CATSRDTDRGSNQPQHF
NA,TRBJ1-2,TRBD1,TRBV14,TGTGCCAGCAGCCCGAACAGGGGTTATGGCTACACCTTC,CASSPNRGYGYTF
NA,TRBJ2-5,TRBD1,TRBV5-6,TGTGCCAGCAGCCGCCGACAGGGGGTGATGAAGACCCAGTACTTC,CASSRRQGVMKTQYF
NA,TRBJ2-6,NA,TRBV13,TGTGCCAGCAGCCCAGAACACTCTGGGGCCAACGTCCTGACTTTC,CASSPEHSGANVLTF
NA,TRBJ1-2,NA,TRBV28,TGTGCCAGCACAACTGGGGGGGATGGCTATGGCTACACCTTC,CASTTGGDGYGYTF
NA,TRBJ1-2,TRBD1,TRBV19,TGTGCCAGTAGTATAGTGGGACAGGCGTCCTATGGCTACACCTTC,CASSIVGQASYGYTF